This T cell receptor beta chain comes out of a study of blood T cell repertoires in COVID-19. V lost 2 bases and J lost 10, with 16 bases in between. There are 14 residues in the CDR3. Germline V gene data show CDR1 as SGHTA and CDR2 as FQGNSA. Using immunoSEQ multiplex PCR, the repertoire was profiled, and TCRdb retains in-frame clones only, with some absent. In the table there are around 100,000 clones, around 88% of which are singletons. The chain recombines TRBV7-2 with TRBJ2-3; TRBD1 might be the D (7 bases). The TCR sequence derives from a human donor in a cohort sampled during active COVID-19. The material sequenced was peripheral blood. CDR3 sequence: CASSLLRGAAAQYF. In DNA form, the CDR3 reads TGTGCCAGCAGCTTACTCAGGGGGGCGGCCGCGCAGTATTTT. The whole variable domain, filled in from reference TRBV7-2 and TRBJ2-3, reads GAGVSQSPSNKVTEKGKDVELRCDPISGHTALYWYRQSLGQGLEFLIYFQGNSAPDKSGLPSDRFSAERTGGSVSTLTIQRTQQEDSAVYLCASSLLRGAAAQYFGPGTRLTVL.